This entry lists 5 T cell receptor beta chains sequenced from one sample in a study of circulating CD8 cells and anti-PD-1 response in melanoma. From live CD3+CD8+TCRalphabeta+ cells, four PD-1 and/or TIGIT subsets were sorted. The QIAseq Immune Repertoire TCR panel built the libraries from roughly 15 ng of total RNA. MiXCR, run by TCRdb on the reads, gives a single entry per CDR3 protein. This table has around 480 distinct CDR3 sequences, more than 9% appearing once. The specimen was CD8+ T cells from PBMCs, collected at baseline or after one month of anti-PD-1 therapy (not recorded which). The source of these receptors is a human donor with melanoma.

The chain has TRBV7-9 and TRBJ2-1; D assignment may be TRBD1 or TRBD2 (5 bases each). Per germline, CDR1 SEHNR and CDR2 FQNEAQ (reference sequence). CDR3 size: 16 residues. Trimming left V 5 bases short and J 0 bases short, with 14 bases between. CDR3 amino acids: CASSPSGASSYNEQFF. The CDR3 bases are TGTGCCAGCAGCCCCTCCGGGGCAAGCTCCTACAATGAGCAGTTCTTC.

This clonotype is judged medium-sized. The J gene is TRBJ2-2, the V gene TRBV19, with D perhaps matching TRBD2 (6 bases). The CDR3 sequence is 12 residues long. V gave up 9 bases and J gave up 4 bases, with 9 bases separating them. Germline V lookup: CDR1 LNHDA, CDR2 SQIVND (reference sequence). The CDR3 bases are TGTGCCAGCGCCGGGGGCACCGGGGAGCTGTTTTTT. Translated, it gives CASAGGTGELFF. The full variable domain, in which reference TRBV19 and TRBJ2-2 provide the parts outside the CDR3, is DGGITQSPKYLFRKEGQNVTLSCEQNLNHDAMYWYRQDPGQGLRLIYYSQIVNDFQKGDIAEGYSVSREKKESFPLTVTSAQKNPTAFYLCASAGGTGELFFGEGSRLTVL.

In this sample, this clonotype is large. The CDR3 sequence: CASSLTGVGYTF. CDR3 in DNA: TGTGCCAGCAGCCTTACAGGGGTCGGCTACACCTTC. V is TRBV7-2 and J is TRBJ1-2, with 7 bases aligning to TRBD1. V trimming: 5 bases; J trimming: 8 bases; junction bases outside the gene matches: 5. The CDR3 length is 12 residues. Germline-derived CDR1 and CDR2 are SGHTA and FQGNSA. The full variable domain, rest sourced from reference TRBV7-2 and TRBJ1-2, is GAGVSQSPSNKVTEKGKDVELRCDPISGHTALYWYRQSLGQGLEFLIYFQGNSAPDKSGLPSDRFSAERTGGSVSTLTIQRTQQEDSAVYLCASSLTGVGYTFGSGTRLTVV.

Remarks on this clonotype: This may arise from a read error, as a much more abundant clone is one base away. The conserved final phenylalanine or tryptophan is absent from the CDR3, which likely points to a read error. The gene calls are TRBV9 and TRBJ2-3; D not resolved. V shed 1 base and J shed 3 bases, with 6 bases lying between them. The germline gives CDR1 SGDLS, CDR2 YYNGEE. The CDR3 runs 13 residues. DNA of the CDR3: TGTGCCAGCAGCGTATCGGGTACAGATACGCAGTATTCT. Encoded protein: CASSVSGTDTQYS.

This clonotype has a handful of counts. The chain is built from TRBV7-9 and TRBJ2-7; D perhaps matches TRBD1 (6 bases). Germline CDR1 is SEHNR and CDR2 is FQNEAQ (reference sequence). The ends were cut back, 0 bases at V and 4 bases at J, with 10 bases in the middle. This CDR3 spans 14 amino acids. This chain's CDR3 is CASSLALRGYEQYF. CDR3 nucleotide sequence: TGTGCCAGCAGCTTAGCGCTAAGGGGGTACGAGCAGTACTTC.